These T cell receptor beta chains were read from a single sample in a study of cytomegalovirus exposure and HLA in healthy donors. Assay: immunoSEQ multiplex PCR; the TCRdb copy retains only in-frame clones and omits some. The sample yields 150,000 to 200,000 clones, roughly 71% seen once. Material for sequencing was PBMCs. Receptors originate from a girl aged 5 to 17 in good health and CMV-seronegative. CDR3s include the opening cysteine and the closing phenylalanine or tryptophan. A D gene is named only where the DNA matches it firmly. The size of a clone is reported for some rows only, either as once, few or many, or as a class for expanded clones.

d_call clone_size j_call v_call cdr3_nt cdr3_aa
TRBD2 once TRBJ2-7 TRBV6-1 TGTGCCAGCAGTGAAGGTAGCGGGGGGGTTTACGAGCAGTACTTC CASSEGSGGVYEQYF
NA few TRBJ2-5 TRBV4-1 TGCGCCAGCAGCCAAGTCGTCGAGACCCAGTACTTC CASSQVVETQYF
NA NA TRBJ1-4 TRBV5-1 TGCGCCAGCAGCCCCGGAGCAGTGAGAACTAATGAAAAACTGTTTTTT CASSPGAVRTNEKLFF
NA NA TRBJ1-1 TRBV30 TGTGCCTGGAGGTTGGACTGGCGAGAAGCTTTCTTT CAWRLDWREAFF
TRBD1 once TRBJ1-5 TRBV2 TGTGCCAGCAGTGTGGGACAGTATAGCAATCAGCCCCAGCATTTT CASSVGQYSNQPQHF
NA NA TRBJ2-7 TRBV25-1 TGTGCCCGGCTGAAGAAGGTATGGGCATCGTCCTACGAGCAGTACTTC CARLKKVWASSYEQYF
TRBD1 NA TRBJ2-2 TRBV7-7 TGTGCCAGCAGCCCCTGGCTGGACAGGGGGCGGACTGTTGCCGGGGAGCTGTTTTTT CASSPWLDRGRTVAGELFF
NA NA TRBJ2-5 TRBV2 TGTGCTAGCAGTGTTCAGGTGACCCAGTACTTC CASSVQVTQYF
NA NA TRBJ2-6 TRBV5-8 TGTGCCAGCAGCTTGGTGGGTCAGGTCTCTGGGGCCAACGTCCTGACTTTC CASSLVGQVSGANVLTF
TRBD1 NA TRBJ1-1 TRBV10-3 TGTGCCATCATTTTGGACAGGGGCAACACTGAAGCTTTCTTT CAIILDRGNTEAFF
NA few TRBJ2-7 TRBV5-1 TGCGCCAGCAGGGAAGGGGTCGAGCAGTACTTC CASREGVEQYF
TRBD1 NA TRBJ2-5 TRBV28 TGTGCCAGCAGTAAGGGACAGCCGGGAGAGACCCAGTACTTC CASSKGQPGETQYF
NA NA TRBJ1-4 TRBV11-2 TGTGCCAGCAGCTCCGAGGGACTGACGGATGAAAAACTGTTTTTT CASSSEGLTDEKLFF
NA NA TRBJ2-6 TRBV2 TGTGCCAGCAGTGTGAGGGACATCTTCGGGGCCAACGTCCTGACTTTC CASSVRDIFGANVLTF
TRBD2 few TRBJ2-3 TRBV30 TGTGCCTGGAGTGCGACTAGCGGGCGCACAGATACGCAGTATTTT CAWSATSGRTDTQYF
TRBD1 NA TRBJ1-1 TRBV13 TGTGCCAGCAGCGCAGTGGACAGGAGGAACACTGAAGCTTTCTTT CASSAVDRRNTEAFF
TRBD1 few TRBJ1-2 TRBV6-1 TGTGCCAGCAGCCCCGGGACAGGGGATGGCTACACCTTC CASSPGTGDGYTF
NA few TRBJ1-4 TRBV7-6 TGTGCCAGCAGAAAGAGTGGTGATGAAAAACTGTTTTTT CASRKSGDEKLFF
NA few TRBJ2-7 TRBV5-1 TGCGCCAGCAGCTGGACCCCTGCAGGGTTATACGAGCAGTACTTC CASSWTPAGLYEQYF
NA few TRBJ1-3 TRBV9 TGTGCCAGCAGCGTAGAGGAGGCAGGGGTAAGCTCTGGAAACACCATATATTTT CASSVEEAGVSSGNTIYF
TRBD1 NA TRBJ1-2 TRBV19 TGTGCCACAGCCGGGGGACAGGGTTATGGCTACACCTTC CATAGGQGYGYTF
NA NA TRBJ2-7 TRBV5-1 TGCGCCAGCAGGCCCCGGGGAATCGACGAGCAGTACTTC CASRPRGIDEQYF
NA NA TRBJ1-1 TRBV5-6 TGTGCCAGCAGCTTCTACAGGGTGAAGAACACTGAAGCTTTCTTT CASSFYRVKNTEAFF
NA few TRBJ1-1 TRBV4-1 TGCGCCAGCAGCCAATCCTGGGGCCTCCAAAACACTGAAGCTTTCTTT CASSQSWGLQNTEAFF
TRBD2 NA TRBJ2-3 TRBV4-1 TGCGCCAGCAGCCAGGGACTAGCGGGGGGCCTCGATACGCAGTATTTT CASSQGLAGGLDTQYF
NA once TRBJ2-1 TRBV18 TGTGCCAGCTCACCAAGCACAGGACAGATATACAATGAGCAGTTCTTC CASSPSTGQIYNEQFF
TRBD1 NA TRBJ1-2 TRBV7-2 TGTGCCAGCAGCTTAGAGACTGGGACAGAATTTGATGGCTACACCTTC CASSLETGTEFDGYTF
TRBD1 NA TRBJ1-2 TRBV5-4 TGTGCCAGCAGCTTACCGACAGGGGACGGTGGCTACACCTTC CASSLPTGDGGYTF
NA NA TRBJ1-1 TRBV6-6 TGTGCCAGTCGAACGATGGTCGGGGGGAACACTGAAGCTTTCTTT CASRTMVGGNTEAFF
TRBD1 few TRBJ2-7 TRBV19 TGTGCCAGTAGCAAACCCCGGACAGGGAGACACGAGCAGTACTTC CASSKPRTGRHEQYF
NA NA TRBJ1-2 TRBV2 TGTGCCAGCAGACGCGGGGAAGGTAACTATGGCTACACCTTC CASRRGEGNYGYTF
TRBD2 few TRBJ2-1 TRBV4-1 TGCGCCAGCAGCCAAGGGTATAATTGGGGGGGGGAGCGGAATGAGCAGTTCTTC CASSQGYNWGGERNEQFF
NA NA TRBJ2-5 TRBV13 TGTGCCAGCAGCCAAAAAAGGACAGACCAAGAGACCCAGTACTTC CASSQKRTDQETQYF
NA NA TRBJ1-1 TRBV19 TGTGCCAGTAGTTCCGGGCAGGGGTACACTGAAGCTTTCTTT CASSSGQGYTEAFF
NA NA TRBJ2-2 TRBV4-2 TGTGCCAGCAGCCGGGACACCGGTGGGAACACCGGGGAGCTGTTTTTT CASSRDTGGNTGELFF
TRBD1 NA TRBJ1-6 TRBV6-5 TGTGCCAGCAGTCAGGGGGGCGGTTCACCCCTCCACTTT CASSQGGGSPLHF
NA NA TRBJ1-4 TRBV18 TGTGCCAGCTCACCTACGGCTAATGAAAAACTGTTTTTT CASSPTANEKLFF
TRBD1 few TRBJ1-5 TRBV6-5 TGTGCCAGCAGTTACTTAGGACAGGGAGGGCCCCAGCATTTT CASSYLGQGGPQHF
NA once TRBJ1-5 TRBV6-6 TGTGCCAGCAGTGCTCGGAGGGTTGGGAGCAATCAGCCCCAGCATTTT CASSARRVGSNQPQHF
NA NA TRBJ1-5 TRBV9 TGTGCCAGCAGCGTATCCGGGGAGGCTCAGCCCCAGCATTTT CASSVSGEAQPQHF
TRBD1 once TRBJ1-2 TRBV2 TGTGCCAGCATACCGCAGGACAGGCGTAACTATGGCTACACCTTC CASIPQDRRNYGYTF
NA NA TRBJ1-2 TRBV30 TGTGCCTGGAACCTCCAGAGGAACTATGGCTACACCTTC CAWNLQRNYGYTF
NA NA TRBJ1-1 TRBV28 TGTGCCAGCAGTTTACAGGGGCTAGAAGCTTTCTTT CASSLQGLEAFF
TRBD2 NA TRBJ2-5 TRBV5-1 TGCGCCAGCAGCTTGGGGCTACGGGCTAGCGGGGGTAAGACCCAGTACTTC CASSLGLRASGGKTQYF
TRBD1 few TRBJ1-2 TRBV7-9 TGTGCCAGCAGCTTCAGGGGGGATGGCTACACCTTC CASSFRGDGYTF
NA NA TRBJ1-1 TRBV2 TGTGCCACCACCCCGAGCCCTAACCCGAACACTGAAGCTTTCTTT CATTPSPNPNTEAFF
TRBD1 few TRBJ2-2 TRBV15 TGTGCCACCTCATCCGCGGACAGGGGAGAGACCGGGGAGCTGTTTTTT CATSSADRGETGELFF
TRBD1 NA TRBJ1-2 TRBV6-1 TGTGCCAGCAGTGAAATGGTTCAGGGGGCGGGCGGCTACACCTTC CASSEMVQGAGGYTF
NA NA TRBJ1-1 TRBV13 TGTGCCAGCAGCTTGGCACAGACCATGAACACTGAAGCTTTCTTT CASSLAQTMNTEAFF
TRBD2 few TRBJ2-5 TRBV5-5 TGTGCCAGCAGCTCCATAGCGGGGGAAGAGACCCAGTACTTC CASSSIAGEETQYF
TRBD1 NA TRBJ1-2 TRBV5-1 TGCGCCAGCAGCTTACCAGGGGGGCTCAACTATGGCTACACCTTC CASSLPGGLNYGYTF
NA NA TRBJ2-1 TRBV6-4 TGTGCCAGCAGTGACTCGAGCGACTATTACAATGAGCAGTTCTTC CASSDSSDYYNEQFF